The rows below give T cell receptor beta chains drawn from one sample of a study of cytomegalovirus exposure and HLA in healthy donors. Assay: immunoSEQ multiplex PCR; the TCRdb copy retains only in-frame clones and omits some. The sample records more than 150,000 clones, around 76% being singletons. The sample comprised PBMCs. The receptors were sampled from a woman in her 30s in good health and CMV-seropositive. The CDR3 runs from the conserved cysteine through the conserved F or W. A D gene is named only where the DNA matches it firmly. Not all rows give a size; the values are once, few, many and, for expanded clones, a class.

D,J,size,V,DNA,CDR3
-,TRBJ1-2,-,TRBV30,TGTGCCTGGAGGGTAATGACAGGAACCGCTGGCTACACCTTC,CAWRVMTGTAGYTF
TRBD1,TRBJ2-7,-,TRBV4-1,TGCGCCAGCAGCCAAGCCCCGGGACAGTTATACGAGCAGTACTTC,CASSQAPGQLYEQYF
-,TRBJ1-4,-,TRBV4-1,TGCGCCAGCAGCCAGAACAGAAATGAAAAACTGTTTTTT,CASSQNRNEKLFF
-,TRBJ2-3,few,TRBV5-6,TGTGCCAGCAAGGGGGGGATCATGGATACGCAGTATTTT,CASKGGIMDTQYF
-,TRBJ1-5,few,TRBV7-2,TGTGCCAGCAGCTTAGAAGGGGAACAGCCCCAGCATTTT,CASSLEGEQPQHF
-,TRBJ2-3,-,TRBV18,TGTGCCAGCTCACCGGGGCGAGATACGCAGTATTTT,CASSPGRDTQYF
TRBD1,TRBJ1-2,-,TRBV20-1,TGCAACCCAGGGGGAGACTATGGCTACACCTTC,CNPGGDYGYTF
-,TRBJ1-2,-,TRBV19,TGTGCCAGTAGTTCCGGGACACGCTATGGCTACACCTTC,CASSSGTRYGYTF
TRBD1,TRBJ1-2,-,TRBV18,TGTGCCAGCTCACCACAGGGGGCTGGCTACACCTTC,CASSPQGAGYTF
TRBD2,TRBJ2-7,-,TRBV7-2,TGTGCCAGCAGCTTCGGGGGGGGGAGTCCCGAGCAGTACTTC,CASSFGGGSPEQYF
-,TRBJ2-1,-,TRBV6-6,TGTGCCAGCAGTTTCCAGAATGAGCAGTTCTTC,CASSFQNEQFF
-,TRBJ2-7,once,TRBV7-9,TGTGCCAGCAGCTTAGCCCAGCGCGAGCAGTACTTC,CASSLAQREQYF
-,TRBJ1-5,-,TRBV5-1,TGCGCCAGCAGCTTGGAAGGGGAAGGACAGCCCCAGCATTTT,CASSLEGEGQPQHF
TRBD1,TRBJ2-3,-,TRBV25-1,TGTGCCAGCAGTGGACAGGGGGACACAGATACGCAGTATTTT,CASSGQGDTDTQYF
-,TRBJ2-3,-,TRBV7-2,TGTGCCAGCAGCTTAATGGTCAGTCCACACACAGATACGCAGTATTTT,CASSLMVSPHTDTQYF
-,TRBJ2-3,few,TRBV6-5,TGTGCCAGCAGTTACTACGGGACATACAGCACAGATACGCAGTATTTT,CASSYYGTYSTDTQYF
-,TRBJ1-1,-,TRBV6-5,TGTGCCAGCAGAAAACCCTCAGGTTCCGACACTGAAGCTTTCTTT,CASRKPSGSDTEAFF
-,TRBJ2-2,-,TRBV7-2,TGTGCCAGCAGCTCGTACTACGGGGAGCTGTTTTTT,CASSSYYGELFF
TRBD2,TRBJ2-1,-,TRBV7-6,TGTGCCAGCAGCTCAGGACTAGCGGGGGCGTACAATGAGCAGTTCTTC,CASSSGLAGAYNEQFF
-,TRBJ1-6,-,TRBV4-2,TGTGCCAGCAGCCGGGACCGCGGGGGGTCACCCCTCCACTTT,CASSRDRGGSPLHF
TRBD2,TRBJ2-1,-,TRBV6-5,TGTGCCAGCAGTTACTCTCCTAGCGGGGCAATCGATGAGCAGTTCTTC,CASSYSPSGAIDEQFF
TRBD1,TRBJ2-1,-,TRBV7-3,TGTGCCAGCAGCACAGGGGCCTACAATGAGCAGTTCTTC,CASSTGAYNEQFF
TRBD1,TRBJ2-2,-,TRBV11-2,TGTGCCAGCAGCACTATACAGGGGGCTCGGACCGGGGAGCTGTTTTTT,CASSTIQGARTGELFF
-,TRBJ2-2,-,TRBV6-1,TGTGCCAGCAGTGAAGGACGCCTGAGGACCGGGGAGCTGTTTTTT,CASSEGRLRTGELFF
-,TRBJ1-1,-,TRBV28,TGTGCCAGCAGTACCCGCCGGGGTGCCATGAACACTGAAGCTTTCTTT,CASSTRRGAMNTEAFF
TRBD1,TRBJ1-1,-,TRBV9,TGTGCCAGCAGCTCACCCGACAGGGTGAACACTGAAGCTTTCTTT,CASSSPDRVNTEAFF
TRBD1,TRBJ2-5,once,TRBV5-6,TGTGCCAGCAGACACCGGACAGGGGTGGGGACCCAGTACTTC,CASRHRTGVGTQYF
TRBD1,TRBJ1-1,-,TRBV9,TGTGCCAGCAGCACCCGAGGAATCCCAGGGGGCGAAAGGGCTGAAGCTTTCTTT,CASSTRGIPGGERAEAFF
TRBD2,TRBJ2-7,few,TRBV25-1,TGTGCCAGCAGTGAATATGGCCCGGGGGGCGAGCAGTACTTC,CASSEYGPGGEQYF
TRBD1,TRBJ1-1,few,TRBV7-2,TGTGCCAGCAGCTTAGTGACAGGGGAATACACTGAAGCTTTCTTT,CASSLVTGEYTEAFF
TRBD1,TRBJ2-7,-,TRBV28,TGTGCCAGCAGACCCGACAGGGGTAACGACGAGCAGTACTTC,CASRPDRGNDEQYF
TRBD1,TRBJ1-3,once,TRBV4-1,TGCGCCAGCAGCCACCAAATCATCGGGACAGGGGCAGCTGGAAACACCATATATTTT,CASSHQIIGTGAAGNTIYF